The sample holds one count of the clone carrying this TCR beta chain. Its specificity is unknown. The sample is drawn from a study of shared clonotypes between healthy human individuals. In the study overall: Every donor yielded three CD4 naive, three CD4 memory, two CD8 naive and one CD8 memory plate. General study points: The study found lower generation probabilities in non-shared clonotypes than in those shared by all four donors. Four donors shared about 4.5% of their naive CD4 clonotypes.

Generated by immunoSEQ multiplex PCR, the TCRdb table keeps only in-frame clones and is missing some. The data contain hundreds of thousands of clones, 90% to 98% of them singletons. V lost 5 bases and J lost 2, with 11 bases in between. There are 14 residues in the CDR3. Germline loops: CDR1 SGHDN, CDR2 FVKESK. The naive CD8 population came from CD45RO-negative cells selected for CCR7, without terminally differentiated effector memory CD45RA+ cells. The receptor comes from a man younger than 40 in good health. The source material was naive CD8+ T cells sorted from blood. This chain joins TRBV14 and TRBJ2-3; D is unclear. The CDR3 loop reads CASSLLGITDTQYF. The DNA for the CDR3 is TGTGCCAGCAGCTTGCTAGGAATCACAGATACGCAGTATTTT.